One sample yielded the 6 T cell receptor beta chains listed below, sequenced in a study of OX40 agonist ivuxolimab in advanced cancers. Here immunoSEQ multiplex PCR was the method, and the copy in TCRdb shows in-frame clones only, minus some. The repertoire holds 90,000 or so clones, with about 91% as singletons. This material consisted of CD4+ or CD8+ T cells sorted from blood, taken in a trial of the OX40 agonist ivuxolimab. These receptors all come from an adult with an advanced solid tumor such as melanoma, head and neck, liver or kidney cancer.

The chain combines TRBV10-3 with TRBJ2-1; 8 nucleotides align to TRBD2. The CDR3 sequence is 14 residues long. V lost 5 bases to trimming and J lost 7 bases; unmatched junction nucleotides: 7. CDR1 ENHRY and CDR2 SYGVKD come from the germline V gene. The CDR3 bases are TGTGCCATCAGTAAAACTAGCGGCGAAAATGAGCAGTTCTTC. As protein: CAISKTSGENEQFF.

The chain recombines TRBV7-2 with TRBJ2-7; 7 bases fit TRBD2. The germline V gene has CDR1 SGHTA and CDR2 FQGNSA. CDR3 length: 15 amino acids. The ends lost 1 base at V and 11 bases at J; junction bases unmatched: 14. The DNA of the CDR3 is TGTGCCAGCAGCTTAGGTGGCGGGAGTCGAGTTAGCAAGTACTTC. This codes for CASSLGGGSRVSKYF.

There are a few counts of this clone. The rearrangement uses TRBV19 and TRBJ1-5, with D uncertain. The ends were cut back, 1 base at V and 7 bases at J, with 8 bases in the middle. Per the germline V gene, CDR1 is LNHDA and CDR2 is SQIVND (reference sequence). The CDR3 covers 13 residues. The CDR3 nucleotides read TGTGCCAGTAGTATAGCGTTAAACCAGCCCCAGCATTTT. Amino acids: CASSIALNQPQHF.

V is TRBV15 and J is TRBJ2-2; D is undetermined. CDR1 LNHNV and CDR2 YYDKDF come from the germline V gene (reference sequence). This CDR3 is 16 amino acids long. Trimming took off 0 bases at V and 0 bases at J, with 8 bases between the two ends. CDR3 nucleotides: TGTGCCACCAGCAGAGATTGGGGAACGAACACCGGGGAGCTGTTTTTT. It codes for CATSRDWGTNTGELFF.

The rearrangement joins TRBV9 to TRBJ2-1; TRBD2 matches 11 bases. V lost 7 bases, J lost 5 bases, and 5 bases stayed unmatched. This CDR3 spans 14 amino acids. CDR1 is SGDLS, CDR2 YYNGEE, per germline. CDR3 sequence: CASSVAGGHNEQFF. The DNA for the CDR3 is TGTGCCAGCTCGGTAGCGGGAGGGCACAATGAGCAGTTCTTC.

The rearrangement links TRBV14 to TRBJ1-4; D gene uncertain. CDR1 SGHDN and CDR2 FVKESK come from the germline V gene. CDR3 length: 12 residues. V lost 2 bases to trimming and J lost 12 bases, with 10 bases between them. Written as DNA, the CDR3 is TGTGCCAGCAGCCAATGGGTCGGCCAACTGTTTTTT. Its translation is CASSQWVGQLFF. The variable domain in full, completed from reference TRBV14 and TRBJ1-4, reads EAGVTQFPSHSVIEKGQTVTLRCDPISGHDNLYWYRRVMGKEIKFLLHFVKESKQDESGMPNNRFLAERTGGTYSTLKVQPAELEDSGVYFCASSQWVGQLFFGSGTQLSVL.